This passage covers 10 T cell receptor beta chains from one sample sequenced in a study of T cells after yellow fever vaccination. TCRdb re-derived calls from the 5' RACE reads in MiXCR, one entry per CDR3 protein. The table has 500,000 to 650,000 distinct CDR3 sequences, 9% to 15% seen once; the top ten hold about 15%. The material sequenced was PBMCs, taken on the day of the yellow fever booster vaccination. These receptors all come from a man aged 25 to 45 who received the YFV17D yellow fever vaccine.

The J gene is TRBJ2-3, the V gene TRBV20-1; 9 bases are a match to TRBD2. Per the germline V gene, CDR1 is DFQATT and CDR2 is SNEGSKA (reference sequence). Unmatched junction bases numbered 11, after V lost 5 bases and J lost 5 bases. This CDR3 region has 15 residues. The CDR3 bases are TGCAGTGCTCCTCTCGGCGGGAGGGGGGGAGATACGCAGTATTTT. Translated: CSAPLGGRGGDTQYF.

At least ten counts were recorded for this clonotype. The V gene is TRBV7-2, the J gene TRBJ1-2; D call uncertain. This CDR3 has 12 amino acids. Per the germline V gene, CDR1 is SGHTA and CDR2 is FQGNSA. Trimming left V 10 bases short and J 2 bases short, with 11 bases between. CDR3 bases: TGTGCCACGCCTGCACAAAACTATGGCTACACCTTC. It encodes CATPAQNYGYTF.

V usage is TRBV20-1 and J usage is TRBJ2-1; tentative D call: TRBD2 (6 bases). Between the trimmed V and J ends, which lost 0 bases and 4 bases, there was a span of 10 bases. Germline V CDR1 and CDR2: DFQATT, SNEGSKA (reference sequence). The CDR3 is 14 residues long. This CDR3 reads CSAREPREYNEQFF. CDR3 bases: TGCAGTGCTAGAGAACCCCGGGAGTACAATGAGCAGTTCTTC.

This clonotype has only a few counts. The chain combines TRBV2 with TRBJ1-1; 7 bases agree with TRBD1. Losses at the gene ends were 7 bases for V and 1 base for J; bases not matched to a gene: 3. There are 13 residues in the CDR3. Germline values: CDR1 SNHLY, CDR2 FYNNEI. CDR3 loop: CASIGQANTEAFF. In DNA form, the CDR3 reads TGTGCCAGCATAGGACAGGCGAACACTGAAGCTTTCTTT.

J is TRBJ1-1 and V is TRBV7-3, with D possibly TRBD1 on 6 matching bases. Trimming removed 1 base at V and 1 base at J, with 13 bases between. This CDR3 contains 16 residues. The germline CDR1 and CDR2 sequences are SGHTA and FQGTGA. CDR3 protein: CASSLIGGTRNTEAFF. The CDR3 nucleotides read TGTGCCAGCAGCTTAATAGGGGGGACTCGGAACACTGAAGCTTTCTTT.

This clonotype was observed a few times. The genes are TRBV4-2 and TRBJ1-4, with a possible D match to TRBD1 (5 bases). The V end was cut by 0 bases, the J end by 8 bases, with 13 bases between. CDR3 length: 15 amino acids. Germline V CDR1 and CDR2: LGHNA, YNFKEQ. CDR3: CASSQDPVEGEKLFF. The CDR3, as DNA: TGTGCCAGCAGCCAAGATCCTGTCGAGGGGGAAAAACTGTTTTTT.

The table lists this clonotype with many counts. The chain joins TRBV20-1 to TRBJ2-2; TRBD2 aligns across 9 bases. The CDR3 length is 15 residues. Germline assignment: CDR1 DFQATT and CDR2 SNEGSKA (reference sequence). The trim removed 3 bases at V and 4 bases at J, leaving 6 bases unmatched. In DNA form, the CDR3 reads TGCAGTGCTAGGATAGCGGGAGCCATCACCGGGGAGCTGTTTTTT. It specifies CSARIAGAITGELFF.

This clonotype was detected many times. The chain joins TRBV4-2 to TRBJ2-2; TRBD2 agrees at 10 bases. The CDR3 consists of 16 residues. V gave up 4 bases and J gave up 4 bases; unmatched junction bases: 6. Germline V lookup: CDR1 LGHNA, CDR2 YNFKEQ. CDR3 coding DNA: TGTGCCAGCAGCCGGCTAGCGGGAGAGGTCACCGGGGAGCTGTTTTTT. Its translation: CASSRLAGEVTGELFF.

This clonotype was seen only a few times. The chain uses TRBV10-3 and TRBJ2-1, with D perhaps matching TRBD2 (6 bases). The CDR3 spans 14 residues. V lost 10 bases to trimming and J lost 9 bases, with 22 bases between them. In germline, CDR1 is ENHRY, CDR2 SYGVKD. The CDR3 spells CATRRDGPSGEQFF. The CDR3 nucleotides read TGTGCCACTAGGCGGGATGGCCCATCGGGTGAGCAGTTCTTC.

In its sample, this clonotype was seen a few times. The rearrangement joins TRBV23-1 to TRBJ2-1; the D gene is possibly TRBD1 (5 bases). TRBV23-1 is recorded as an ORF, its role being uncertain. This CDR3 is 19 amino acids long. V was pared by 3 bases and J by 0 bases, with 21 bases between. CDR3 sequence: CASSHRAGNEGSSYNEQFF. The CDR3 DNA is TGCGCCAGCAGTCATAGAGCAGGGAATGAAGGTAGCTCCTACAATGAGCAGTTCTTC.